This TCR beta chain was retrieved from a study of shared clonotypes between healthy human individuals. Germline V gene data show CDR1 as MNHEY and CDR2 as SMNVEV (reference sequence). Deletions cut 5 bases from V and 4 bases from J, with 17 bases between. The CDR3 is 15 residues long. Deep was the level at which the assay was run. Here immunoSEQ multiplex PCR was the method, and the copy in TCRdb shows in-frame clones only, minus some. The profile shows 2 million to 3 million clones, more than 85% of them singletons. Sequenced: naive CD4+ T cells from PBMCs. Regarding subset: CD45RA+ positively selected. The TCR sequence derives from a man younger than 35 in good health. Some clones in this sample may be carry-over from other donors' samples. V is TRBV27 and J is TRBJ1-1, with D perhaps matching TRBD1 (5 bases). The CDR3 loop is CASSEYQGRSTEAFF. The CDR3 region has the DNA TGTGCCAGCAGTGAATATCAGGGAAGGTCCACTGAAGCTTTCTTT.